The 11 T cell receptor beta chains reported below all come from one sample, sequenced in a study of Tregs in tolerant kidney transplant recipients. Clones were read by immunoSEQ multiplex PCR, and TCRdb kept only the in-frame ones, dropping some. The top ten clones hold 0.3% to 0.35% of a sample with some 62,000 clones, around 98% of them seen once. Sequenced here: Tregs from blood, sampled before the transplant. These receptors were obtained from a human donor who received a combined kidney and bone marrow transplant.

The chain is built from TRBV11-3 and TRBJ2-7; 9 bases match TRBD1. CDR3 length: 16 amino acids. V was pared by 5 bases and J by 2 bases, with 10 bases of the junction left unmatched. Germline V gene lookup returns CDR1 SGHNT and CDR2 YENEEA. CDR3 residues: CASSEGTGTGTYEQYF. The CDR3 DNA reads TGTGCCAGCAGCGAGGGTACCGGGACAGGGACCTACGAGCAGTACTTC. Looking up the rest from reference TRBV11-3 and TRBJ2-7 gives the full variable domain: EAGVVQSPRYKIIEKKQPVAFWCNPISGHNTLYWYLQNLGQGPELLIRYENEEAVDDSQLPKDRFSAERLKGVDSTLKIQPAELGDSAVYLCASSEGTGTGTYEQYFGPGTRLTVT.

The chain has TRBV19 and TRBJ2-1; maybe TRBD2 (5 bases). Per germline, CDR1 LNHDA and CDR2 SQIVND (reference sequence). This CDR3 spans 15 amino acids. The V end lost 5 bases, the J end lost 1 base, and 12 bases lay between the germline ends. As DNA, the CDR3 is TGTGCCAGTAGTTGGGAGACTCAATCCTACAATGAGCAGTTCTTC. It yields the protein CASSWETQSYNEQFF. The full variable domain, its missing parts supplied by reference TRBV19 and TRBJ2-1, is DGGITQSPKYLFRKEGQNVTLSCEQNLNHDAMYWYRQDPGQGLRLIYYSQIVNDFQKGDIAEGYSVSREKKESFPLTVTSAQKNPTAFYLCASSWETQSYNEQFFGPGTRLTVL.

The V call is TRBV13, the J call TRBJ1-4; D remains unclear. In germline, CDR1 is PRHDT, CDR2 FYEKMQ (reference sequence). V lost 0 bases and J lost 4, with 9 bases in between. The CDR3 runs 15 residues. CDR3 nucleotides: TGTGCCAGCAGCTTAGGGGGCGTAGGTAATGAAAAACTGTTTTTT. It specifies CASSLGGVGNEKLFF.

This chain links TRBV27 with TRBJ1-2, with D possibly being TRBD1 (5 bases). Trimming left V 5 bases short and J 8 bases short, with 18 bases between. CDR1 is MNHEY and CDR2 is SMNVEV in the germline V gene (reference sequence). This CDR3 region has 14 residues. CDR3 sequence: CASSRSPRGWGYTF. CDR3 nucleotide sequence: TGTGCCAGCAGTCGTTCCCCGCGGGGGTGGGGCTACACCTTC.

In this sample, this clone turned up once. This chain connects TRBV5-4 to TRBJ2-7; 12 bases are a match to TRBD2. Germline V CDR1 and CDR2: SGHNT, YYREEE (reference sequence). The CDR3 runs 15 residues. J lost 7 bases, V lost 2 bases, and 7 bases had no gene match. The CDR3 DNA sequence: TGTGCCAGCAGCTTAGGCCTAGCGGGGGGGAGGGAGCAGTACTTC. It encodes CASSLGLAGGREQYF.

V is TRBV27 and J is TRBJ2-3; 8 bases match TRBD1. V dropped 1 base and J dropped 7; count of bases not matched to a gene: 7. CDR3 length: 15 amino acids. The V gene's germline CDR1 is MNHEY and CDR2 SMNVEV (reference sequence). CDR3 nucleotides: TGTGCCAGCAGTTTATTAGGACAGGGTCCGAATACGCAGTATTTT. Translation gives CASSLLGQGPNTQYF.

V and J are TRBV29-1 and TRBJ2-5, with TRBD1 matching over 12 bases. The CDR3 loop spans 15 amino acids. Germline-derived CDR1 and CDR2 are SQVTM and ANQGSEA. V trimming: 5 bases; J trimming: 1 base; junction bases outside the gene matches: 5. The CDR3 region is CSVPRDRGPQETQYF. For the CDR3, the DNA is TGCAGCGTTCCTAGGGACAGGGGGCCCCAAGAGACCCAGTACTTC.

This clone was detected once. The chain joins TRBV11-3 to TRBJ2-3; no reliable D call. CDR1 is SGHNT and CDR2 is YENEEA in the germline V gene. The germline V and J ends were trimmed by 2 bases and 10 bases, with 10 bases remaining between them. CDR3 length: 12 amino acids. CDR3 DNA: TGTGCCAGCAGCTTAACGGGTGGCGCGCAGTATTTT. This sequence encodes CASSLTGGAQYF.

V gene TRBV30 combines with J gene TRBJ2-2, with 8 bases fitting TRBD1. The CDR3 covers 16 residues. The germline gives CDR1 GTSNPN, CDR2 SVGIG (reference sequence). J lost 6 bases, V lost 0 bases, and 9 bases had no gene match. CDR3 bases: TGTGCCTGGAGTGTAACTGGCAGGGGGCGGCCCGGGGAGCTGTTTTTT. Translating it yields CAWSVTGRGRPGELFF.

The J gene is TRBJ2-2, the V gene TRBV4-3, with D perhaps TRBD2 (6 bases). The germline V gene has CDR1 LGHNA and CDR2 YSLEER. The CDR3 loop spans 15 amino acids. Trimming left V 4 bases short and J 4 bases short, with 13 bases between. CDR3 DNA: TGCGCCAGCAGCCGACTAGAGATTCGCACCGGGGAGCTGTTTTTT. Protein: CASSRLEIRTGELFF.

The gene calls are TRBV7-3 and TRBJ2-1; 14 positions agree with TRBD2. V gave up 0 bases and J gave up 9 bases; unmatched junction bases: 7. The length of the CDR3 is 17 residues. The germline V gene encodes CDR1 SGHTA and CDR2 FQGTGA. The CDR3 region is CASSLTPGLAGEGEQFF. The CDR3 DNA sequence: TGTGCCAGCAGCTTAACCCCGGGACTAGCGGGAGAGGGTGAGCAGTTCTTC. Together with reference TRBV7-3 and TRBJ2-1, the CDR3 gives the full variable domain: GAGVSQTPSNKVTEKGKYVELRCDPISGHTALYWYRQSLGQGPEFLIYFQGTGAADDSGLPNDRFFAVRPEGSVSTLKIQRTERGDSAVYLCASSLTPGLAGEGEQFFGPGTRLTVL.